This entry features one T cell receptor (beta chain) sequence. In its sample, this clone was seen a few times. The target of this receptor is not known. No base-level quality is on record; no much larger clone is a single base apart. Library preparation employed the immunoSEQ multiplex PCR assay. The multiplex PCR relied on a mix of 60 forward primers for TCR Vbeta segments and 13 reverse primers for TCR Jbeta segments. A multiplex PCR assay on genomic DNA amplified the CDR3 region of rearranged TCR beta genes. The amplified TCR beta libraries were sequenced on the Illumina HiSeq System as 87-base-pair reads. The study's processing was this. A later analysis tallied 75 million to 95 million unique TCR beta chains across the approximately 670 repertoires, and around 12 million of those chains were shared by two or more donors. To remove PCR and sequencing errors, raw reads were error-corrected and collapsed into unique sequences using a nearest-neighbor algorithm that merged closely related sequences. CDR3 sequences were aligned to IMGT reference sequences to assign V, D and J gene segments. Each retained sequence needed at least a six-nucleotide match to both a V gene segment and a J gene segment. A rearrangement counted as productive if the CDR3 had no stop codons and remained in frame with V and J, and every other rearrangement counted as non-productive. CDR3 was defined according to IMGT convention as the region running from the second conserved V-encoded cysteine to the conserved J-encoded phenylalanine. The earlier analysis of about 590 of the donors excluded sequences that lacked an unambiguous match to a single V gene segment. An earlier analysis of a few hundred of the donors called V segments functional above 56.7% productive rearrangements and segregating when the between-donor standard deviation exceeded 5%. A statistical classification framework was built for diagnosing cytomegalovirus status from the catalog of TCR beta chain sequences. In a later analysis, TCR nucleotide sequences were compared against IMGT/GENE-DB human TR gene sequences so that V and J genes could be assigned. Using the TCRdist pipeline, a later analysis assigned CDR3 sequences along with most-parsimonious VDJ recombination scenarios. In a later analysis, every TCR beta chain was defined by the combination of its CDR3 amino acid sequence and its V-gene family, and reads without a unique V-gene family were dropped. A later analysis removed over 500 highly shared, low-generation-probability nucleotide sequences to deal with suspected cross-contamination and a sequencing artifact. For each public chain, a later analysis derived a clonal expansion index from normalized ranks of inferred template counts within each repertoire. Generation probabilities in a later analysis came from a VDJ recombination model fitted to out-of-frame rearrangements, and those results were checked against IGoR. A later analysis scored TCR-TCR, TCR-HLA and TCR-CMV co-occurrence with hypergeometric tests, applying a repertoire-size bias correction to TCR pairs. In a later analysis, false discovery rates were estimated by permuting HLA or CMV assignments 20 times. A later analysis grouped co-occurring TCRs with DBSCAN, adding TCRdist sequence similarity when clustering within HLA-allele-positive subsets. Co-occurrence clustering excluded repertoires with fewer than 30,000 or more than 120,000 public chains, plus five with anomalous nucleotide sharing. Here the immuneACCESS table is served through TCRdb, limited to in-frame sequences with V and J called. Missing clones are a known gap in these copies; in checked studies unresolved V genes cover under half, and the rest lacks a known reason. Clonal size and the V and J genes are those of that table, whereas D and trimming came from the DNA. For this sample there are 90,000 to 130,000 clones; roughly 68% appear just once. The ten largest clones capture about 2% of the sample.

Taken from cysteine to phenylalanine, the CDR3 has 15 residues. Left in the record is the CDR3 DNA by itself, 45 bases read in frame from the first base. V is cut back by 0 bases and J by 7 bases, with 5 bases in the junction unmatched. CDR1 is given as SGHRS and CDR2 as YFSETQ, both from the germline V gene. The data were taken from a study of cytomegalovirus exposure and HLA in healthy donors listed by TCRdb under 2017. Notes on the research overall: An earlier analysis of 587 of the donors reported about 280 Gb of sequence data and 100 million to 120 million unique TCR beta sequences obtained from approximately 180 million T cells. An early release that covered about 640 HLA-typed donors contained around 300 gigabases of sequencing data and around 85 million unique TCR sequences. Of the roughly 430 genotyped donors, approximately 83% fell in the genetic ancestry cluster associated with self-reported Caucasian donors. The study aimed to test whether cataloging public T cell receptors could reveal signatures of past pathogen exposure. The study profiled the T cell repertoires of 666 subjects by immunosequencing and related them to cytomegalovirus serostatus. Along with the approximately 600-subject first cohort, a separate validation cohort of around 120 different subjects was used. The study combined high-throughput TCR immunosequencing, statistical association of individual TCRs with disease status, and machine learning to predict cytomegalovirus infection status. In a later analysis, previously published TCR beta repertoires from hundreds of donors were re-analyzed and high-resolution HLA genotyping was added so that TCR occurrence patterns could be studied. In the later analysis, no new phenotypic data were used to find candidate immune exposures; instead, reliance was placed on TCR beta sequences and their occurrence across donors. To decide whether each TCR beta V gene segment behaved as functional or pseudogenic, an earlier analysis of 587 of the donors relied on high-throughput TCR beta sequencing. Donor age, sex, ethnicity and CMV serostatus were compiled together with the repertoire data. In a later genetic analysis, genome-wide SNP genotypes for about three fifths of the 666 donors were used, and that subset was treated as a discovery cohort. All discovery cohort repertoires had been generated on a single sequencing platform. HLA typing included class I and class II loci at four-digit resolution. Typing coverage differed by locus: A, B, C, DRB1 and DQB1 were typed in about 620-640 donors, DQA1 in about 500, DPA1 in 606, and DPB1 in about 450. A few DR-DQ haplotypes were treated as single units for association and clustering because of strong linkage in the cohort. Among roughly 370 genotyped donors of the cohort, an average of approximately 250,000 unique TCR beta nucleotide sequences were sequenced per donor, about a sixth of them non-productive.

Beyond this particular receptor, the publication reports: A cluster of highly shared sequence variants was judged likely to represent a technical artifact of the sequencing pipeline. According to a later analysis, parvovirus B19, influenza, CMV and Epstein-Barr virus appeared linked to several top co-occurrence clusters. The 87-base-pair reads could not distinguish some IMGT-functional V segments, including TRBV6-2 and TRBV6-3, so those segments were excluded. Most CMV-associated TCR beta chains appeared to be HLA-restricted in a later analysis, and the HLA associations seemed to be driven largely by CMV exposure. Sequencing depth was assumed to be roughly uniform across donors in the presence/absence analyses, though that assumption may not hold. Only TCR beta chains were sequenced in this cohort, and the absence of alpha or paired-chain data limited detectable features. An earlier analysis of roughly 570 of the donors showed that most TCR beta V segments appeared in productive rearrangements either about 90% or about 30% of the time, which broadly matched IMGT annotations. Seventeen rarely observed V segments, including chromosome 9 orphons, were excluded from the earlier analysis of several hundred of the donors because counts were too low. Compared with equally common non-associated chains, HLA-associated TCR beta chains in a later analysis were more clonally expanded and had lower generation probabilities. In a later analysis, some 18,000 TCR beta sequences were associated with specific HLA alleles at a false discovery rate of 0.05. A later genetic analysis associated a missense DCLRE1C variant with V-gene and J-gene trimming of TCR beta chains, and an independent cohort replicated the association. CMV serostatus was the only immune exposure information available for the cohort. Linkage disequilibrium might explain the correlated functional status among segregating V segments, but an unknown experimental factor could not be excluded. Because HLA typing was unavailable for some donors at each locus, only the typed subset was used in association tests. A further reported finding was that TCR beta sequences accurately predicted the HLA-A and HLA-B alleles for most subjects in the first cohort. In vitro tests confirmed that a few of the cytomegalovirus-associated TCR beta chains recognize cytomegalovirus antigens. In a later genetic analysis, fewer N-insertions in productive TCRs were reported among donors in an Asian-associated ancestry cluster than the approximately 630-donor mean. Cytomegalovirus status was reported to be diagnosed by the classifier with high specificity and sensitivity in both the original and validation cohorts. A total of roughly 160 TCR beta chains were listed by the study as associated with cytomegalovirus. According to a later analysis, TCR association rates differed among HLA loci, with DRB1 alleles showing the most associated TCRs and HLA-C alleles showing the fewest. Strong co-occurrence of HLA alleles, especially DR and DQ, made assigning TCR associations to individual alleles difficult. The authors suggested that the approach could potentially be extended to other disease states and immunological phenotypes. Across donors, most TCR sequences were observed very rarely, whereas some public TCRs were present in many individuals.

In total, approximately 610 healthy bone marrow donors made up the cohort. At the time of sampling, every cohort member was nominally healthy, though immune exposures that went unrecorded were likely present. The donor tested CMV seronegative and was one of the 352 seronegative cohort members. Every donor gave a peripheral blood sample, and the peripheral blood mononuclear cells from that sample were used for TCR beta sequencing. Genomic DNA extraction from the blood cell samples was performed with the Qiagen DNeasy Blood Extraction Kit. Rearrangement joined TRBV5-1 to TRBJ2-2; TRBD2 agrees with 8 junctional bases. The sequence was obtained from a woman under 40 in good health and CMV-seronegative. What was sequenced was PBMCs. The DNA reads as follows: TGCGCCAGCAGCTTGGCCGGGCTAGCGGGCGGGGAGCTGTTTTTT. It is translated as CASSLAGLAGGELFF.